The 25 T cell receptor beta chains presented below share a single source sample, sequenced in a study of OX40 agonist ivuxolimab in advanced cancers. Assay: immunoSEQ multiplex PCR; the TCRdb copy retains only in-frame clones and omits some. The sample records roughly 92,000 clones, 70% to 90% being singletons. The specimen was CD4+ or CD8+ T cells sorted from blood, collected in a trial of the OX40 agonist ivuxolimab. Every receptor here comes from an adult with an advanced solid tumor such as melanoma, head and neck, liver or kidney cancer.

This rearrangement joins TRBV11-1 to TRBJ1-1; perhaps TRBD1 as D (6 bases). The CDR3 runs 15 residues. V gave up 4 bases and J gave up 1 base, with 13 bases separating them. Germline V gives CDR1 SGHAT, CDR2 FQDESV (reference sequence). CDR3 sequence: CASSSLTGSNTEAFF. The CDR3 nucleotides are TGTGCCAGCAGCTCTCTGACAGGTTCGAACACTGAAGCTTTCTTT.

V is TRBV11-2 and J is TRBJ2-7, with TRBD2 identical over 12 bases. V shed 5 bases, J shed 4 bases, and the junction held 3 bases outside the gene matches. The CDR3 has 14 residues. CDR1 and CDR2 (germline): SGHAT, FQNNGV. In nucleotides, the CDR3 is TGTGCCAGCAGCCTAGCGGGAGGGTTGTACGAGCAGTACTTC. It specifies CASSLAGGLYEQYF.

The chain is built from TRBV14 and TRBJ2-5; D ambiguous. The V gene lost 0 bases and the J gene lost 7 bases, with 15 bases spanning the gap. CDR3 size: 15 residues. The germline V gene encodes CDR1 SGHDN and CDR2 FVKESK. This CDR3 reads CASSQDGPLVGTQYF. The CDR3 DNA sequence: TGTGCCAGCAGCCAAGATGGCCCGTTGGTGGGGACCCAGTACTTC. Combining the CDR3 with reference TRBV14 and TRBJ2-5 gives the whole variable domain EAGVTQFPSHSVIEKGQTVTLRCDPISGHDNLYWYRRVMGKEIKFLLHFVKESKQDESGMPNNRFLAERTGGTYSTLKVQPAELEDSGVYFCASSQDGPLVGTQYFGPGTRLLVL.

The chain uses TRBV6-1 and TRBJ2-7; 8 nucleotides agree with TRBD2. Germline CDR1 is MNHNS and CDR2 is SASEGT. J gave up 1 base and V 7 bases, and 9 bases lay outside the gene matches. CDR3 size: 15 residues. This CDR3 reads CASTKKLAESYEQYF. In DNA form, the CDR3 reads TGTGCCAGCACCAAAAAACTAGCGGAGTCCTACGAGCAGTACTTC.

The CDR3 coding sequence is TGTGCCAGCAGCGTTAGAGGGCCCGGGACAGGGGCCGCAAACTATGGCTACACCTTC. It translates to CASSVRGPGTGAANYGYTF. This chain links TRBV9 with TRBJ1-2; 10 bases map to TRBD1. The V gene's germline CDR1 is SGDLS and CDR2 YYNGEE. V lost 2 bases, J lost 2 bases, and 15 bases stayed unmatched. The length of the CDR3 is 19 residues.

This CDR3 is CASSQGSGEPDTQYF. The DNA for the CDR3 is TGTGCCAGCAGCCAAGGGTCGGGGGAGCCAGATACGCAGTATTTT. The V and J genes are TRBV4-2 and TRBJ2-3; possible D gene TRBD2, 6 bases. Germline CDR1 and CDR2: LGHNA and YNFKEQ. The V gene lost 1 base and the J gene lost 4 bases, with 12 bases spanning the gap. This CDR3 spans 15 amino acids.

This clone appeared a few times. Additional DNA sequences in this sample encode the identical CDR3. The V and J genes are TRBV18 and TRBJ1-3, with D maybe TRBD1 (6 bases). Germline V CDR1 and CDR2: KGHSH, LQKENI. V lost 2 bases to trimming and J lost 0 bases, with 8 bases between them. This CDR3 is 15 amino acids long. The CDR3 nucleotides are TGTGCCAGCTCACCAACAGGGAGCTCTGGAAACACCATATATTTT. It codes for CASSPTGSSGNTIYF.

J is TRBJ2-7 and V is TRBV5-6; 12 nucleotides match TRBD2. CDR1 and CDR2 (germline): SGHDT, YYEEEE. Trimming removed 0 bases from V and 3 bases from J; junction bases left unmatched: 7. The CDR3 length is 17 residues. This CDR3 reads CASSLDPTSGSSYEQYF. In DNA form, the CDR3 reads TGTGCCAGCAGCTTGGACCCGACTAGCGGGAGTAGCTACGAGCAGTACTTC. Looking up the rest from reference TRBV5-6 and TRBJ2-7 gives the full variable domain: DAGVTQSPTHLIKTRGQQVTLRCSPKSGHDTVSWYQQALGQGPQFIFQYYEEEERQRGNFPDRFSGHQFPNYSSELNVNALLLGDSALYLCASSLDPTSGSSYEQYFGPGTRLTVT.

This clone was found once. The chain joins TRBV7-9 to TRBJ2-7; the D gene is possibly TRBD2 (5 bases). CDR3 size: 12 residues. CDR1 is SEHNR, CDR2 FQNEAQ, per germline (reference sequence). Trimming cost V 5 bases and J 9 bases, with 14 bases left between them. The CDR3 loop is CASSLEGTVQYF. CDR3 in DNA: TGTGCCAGCAGCCTCGAGGGTACGGTGCAGTACTTC.

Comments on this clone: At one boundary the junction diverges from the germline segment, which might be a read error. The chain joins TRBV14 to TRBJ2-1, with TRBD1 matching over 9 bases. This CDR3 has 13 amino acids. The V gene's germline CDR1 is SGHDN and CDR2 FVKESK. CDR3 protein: CASSQVLGTGNIF. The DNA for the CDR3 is TGTGCCAGCAGCCAAGTTCTCGGGACAGGGAACATCTTC.

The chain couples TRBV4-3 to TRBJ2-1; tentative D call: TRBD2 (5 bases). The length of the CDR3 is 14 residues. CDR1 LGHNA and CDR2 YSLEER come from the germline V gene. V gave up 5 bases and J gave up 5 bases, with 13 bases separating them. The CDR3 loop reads CASSFQTGDNEQFF. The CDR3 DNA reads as TGCGCCAGCAGCTTCCAAACCGGGGACAATGAGCAGTTCTTC.

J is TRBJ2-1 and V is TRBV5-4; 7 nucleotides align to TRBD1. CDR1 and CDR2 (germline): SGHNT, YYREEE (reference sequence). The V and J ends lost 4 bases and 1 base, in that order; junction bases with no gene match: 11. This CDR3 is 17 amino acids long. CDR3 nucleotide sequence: TGTGCCAGCAGCGCGGTAGGGGGCGCAGCGTCCTACAATGAGCAGTTCTTC. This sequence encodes CASSAVGGAASYNEQFF.

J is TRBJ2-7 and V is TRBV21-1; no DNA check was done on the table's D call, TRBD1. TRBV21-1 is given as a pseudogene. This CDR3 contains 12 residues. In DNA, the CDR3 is TGTGCCAGCTTTGCGACAGCTTACGAGCAGTACTTC. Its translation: CASFATAYEQYF.

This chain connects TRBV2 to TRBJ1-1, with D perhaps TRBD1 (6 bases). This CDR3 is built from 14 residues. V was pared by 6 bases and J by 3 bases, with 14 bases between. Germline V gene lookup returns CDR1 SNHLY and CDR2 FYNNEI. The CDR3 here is CASSPDSRHTEAFF. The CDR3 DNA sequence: TGTGCCAGCAGCCCGGACAGTCGTCACACTGAAGCTTTCTTT.

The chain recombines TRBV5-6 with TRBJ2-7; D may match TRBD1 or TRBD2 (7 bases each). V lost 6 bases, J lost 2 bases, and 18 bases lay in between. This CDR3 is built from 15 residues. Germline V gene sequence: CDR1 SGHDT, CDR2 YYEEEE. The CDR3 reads CASTIGAGQTYEQYF. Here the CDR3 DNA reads TGTGCCAGCACTATCGGAGCGGGACAGACCTACGAGCAGTACTTC.

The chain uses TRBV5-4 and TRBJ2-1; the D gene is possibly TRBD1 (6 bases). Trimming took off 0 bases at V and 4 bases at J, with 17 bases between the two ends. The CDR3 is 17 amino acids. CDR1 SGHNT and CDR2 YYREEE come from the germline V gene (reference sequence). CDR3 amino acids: CASSLGGHSVFYNEQFF. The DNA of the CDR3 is TGTGCCAGCAGCTTGGGGGGGCACAGTGTTTTTTACAATGAGCAGTTCTTC. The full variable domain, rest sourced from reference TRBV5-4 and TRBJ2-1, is ETGVTQSPTHLIKTRGQQVTLRCSSQSGHNTVSWYQQALGQGPQFIFQYYREEENGRGNFPPRFSGLQFPNYSSELNVNALELDDSALYLCASSLGGHSVFYNEQFFGPGTRLTVL.

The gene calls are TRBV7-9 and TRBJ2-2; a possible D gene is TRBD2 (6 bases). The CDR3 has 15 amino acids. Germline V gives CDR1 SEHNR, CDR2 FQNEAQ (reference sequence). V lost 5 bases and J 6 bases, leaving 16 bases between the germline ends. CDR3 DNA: TGTGCCAGCAGCCCCGGGGGAGGTGTACCCGGGGAGCTGTTTTTT. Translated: CASSPGGGVPGELFF. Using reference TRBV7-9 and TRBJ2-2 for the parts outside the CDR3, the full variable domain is DTGVSQNPRHKITKRGQNVTFRCDPISEHNRLYWYRQTLGQGPEFLTYFQNEAQLEKSRLLSDRFSAERPKGSFSTLEIQRTEQGDSAMYLCASSPGGGVPGELFFGEGSRLTVL.

CDR3 bases: TGTGCCAGCTCACAAGAGGGGGGGAGCAATCAGCCCCAGCATTTT. Translated, it gives CASSQEGGSNQPQHF. The rearrangement joins TRBV18 to TRBJ1-5, with D maybe TRBD1 (6 bases). The CDR3 spans 15 residues. Germline V gene data show CDR1 as KGHSH and CDR2 as LQKENI. The V end lost 4 bases, the J end lost 1 base, and 11 bases lay between the germline ends.

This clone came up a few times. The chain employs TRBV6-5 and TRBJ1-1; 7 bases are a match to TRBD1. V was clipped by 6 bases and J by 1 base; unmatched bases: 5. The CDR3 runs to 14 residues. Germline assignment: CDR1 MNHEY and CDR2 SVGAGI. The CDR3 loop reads CASSRDRENTEAFF. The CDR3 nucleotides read TGTGCCAGCAGCCGAGACAGGGAGAACACTGAAGCTTTCTTT.

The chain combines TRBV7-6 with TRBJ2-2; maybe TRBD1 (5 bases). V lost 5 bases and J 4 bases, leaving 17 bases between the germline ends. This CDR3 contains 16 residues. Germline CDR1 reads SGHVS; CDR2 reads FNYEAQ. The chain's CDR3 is CASSVQGSGFTGELFF. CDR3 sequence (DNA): TGTGCCAGCAGCGTCCAGGGTTCGGGCTTCACCGGGGAGCTGTTTTTT.

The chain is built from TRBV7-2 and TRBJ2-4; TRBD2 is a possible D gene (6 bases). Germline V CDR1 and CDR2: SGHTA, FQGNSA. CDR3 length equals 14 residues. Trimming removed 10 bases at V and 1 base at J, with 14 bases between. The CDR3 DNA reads TGTGCCATTGGGCGCGGGAACGCCAAAAACATTCAGTACTTC. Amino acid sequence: CAIGRGNAKNIQYF.

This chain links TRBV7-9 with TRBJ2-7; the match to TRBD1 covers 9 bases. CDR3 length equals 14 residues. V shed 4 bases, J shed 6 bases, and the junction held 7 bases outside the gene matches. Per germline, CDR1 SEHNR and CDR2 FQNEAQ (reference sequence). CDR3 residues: CASSSRDRASEQYF. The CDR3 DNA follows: TGTGCCAGCAGCTCCCGGGACAGGGCTTCCGAGCAGTACTTC. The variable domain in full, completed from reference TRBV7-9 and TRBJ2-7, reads DTGVSQNPRHKITKRGQNVTFRCDPISEHNRLYWYRQTLGQGPEFLTYFQNEAQLEKSRLLSDRFSAERPKGSFSTLEIQRTEQGDSAMYLCASSSRDRASEQYFGPGTRLTVT.

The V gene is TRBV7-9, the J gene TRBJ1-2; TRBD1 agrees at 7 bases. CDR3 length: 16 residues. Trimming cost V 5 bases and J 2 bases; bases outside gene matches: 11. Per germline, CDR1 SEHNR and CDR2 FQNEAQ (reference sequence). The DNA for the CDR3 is TGTGCCAGCAGCGACCAACAGGGGATTTCCAACTATGGCTACACCTTC. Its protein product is CASSDQQGISNYGYTF.

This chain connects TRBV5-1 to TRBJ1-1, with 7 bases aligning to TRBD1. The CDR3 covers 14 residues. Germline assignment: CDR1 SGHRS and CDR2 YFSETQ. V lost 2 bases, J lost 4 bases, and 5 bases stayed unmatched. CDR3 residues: CASSFRGALTEAFF. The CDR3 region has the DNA TGCGCCAGCAGCTTCAGGGGGGCCCTCACTGAAGCTTTCTTT.

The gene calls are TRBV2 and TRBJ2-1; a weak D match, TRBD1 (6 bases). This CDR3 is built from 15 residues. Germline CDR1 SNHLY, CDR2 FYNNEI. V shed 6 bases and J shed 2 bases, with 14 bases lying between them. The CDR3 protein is CASSLTGSTYNEQFF. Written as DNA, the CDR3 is TGTGCCAGCAGCCTGACAGGTTCGACCTACAATGAGCAGTTCTTC.